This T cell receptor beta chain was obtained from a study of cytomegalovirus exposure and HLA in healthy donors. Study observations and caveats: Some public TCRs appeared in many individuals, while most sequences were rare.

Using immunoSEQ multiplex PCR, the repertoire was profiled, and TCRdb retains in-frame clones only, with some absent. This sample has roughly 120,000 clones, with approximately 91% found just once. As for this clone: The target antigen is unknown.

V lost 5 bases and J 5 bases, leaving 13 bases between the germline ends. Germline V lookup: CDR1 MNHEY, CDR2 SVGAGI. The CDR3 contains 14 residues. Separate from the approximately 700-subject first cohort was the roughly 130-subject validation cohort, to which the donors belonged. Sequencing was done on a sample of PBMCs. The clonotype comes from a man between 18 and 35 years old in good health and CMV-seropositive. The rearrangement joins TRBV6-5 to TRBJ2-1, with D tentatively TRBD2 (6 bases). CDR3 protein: CASSSSGVNNEQFF. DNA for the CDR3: TGTGCCAGCAGTAGCTCGGGGGTAAACAATGAGCAGTTCTTC.